Listed here is a single T cell receptor beta chain. Its matching antigen is unknown. Other nucleotide sequences from this sample produce the same CDR3. The data were obtained in a study of shared clonotypes between healthy human individuals. Study context: CD4 naive cells filled three plates per donor, CD4 memory three, CD8 naive two and CD8 memory one.

Sorted-subset replicate PCRs used 150 to 200 ng of genomic DNA. This amount corresponded to about 30,000 T cell genomes. Only in-frame clones appear in the TCRdb table, and some are missing; sequencing was by immunoSEQ multiplex PCR. The sample includes roughly 2,300,000 clones, 80% to 95% seen only once; the top ten take approximately 0.41%. Germline CDR1 and CDR2: SGHRS and YFSETQ. V was pared by 4 bases and J by 2 bases, with 9 bases between. The CDR3 covers 13 residues. Whole-study results and caveats: Naive subsets tended to show greater estimated richness than memory subsets. Naive CD4 clonotypes were shared across several donors at roughly 5%.

The sequence came from a man younger than 35 in good health. Some clones in this sample may be carry-over from other donors' samples. The genes are TRBV5-1 and TRBJ2-5; D is possibly TRBD1 or TRBD2 (5 bases each). Sequencing was done on a sample of naive CD4+ T cells from PBMCs. The subset here: CD45RA+ positively selected. The CDR3 loop is CASSPGPQETQYF. CDR3 DNA: TGCGCCAGCAGCCCGGGACCGCAAGAGACCCAGTACTTC.